Listed here are 4 T cell receptor beta chains from one sample, sequenced in a study of PD-1 blockade in mismatch repair-deficient tumors. Generated by immunoSEQ multiplex PCR, the TCRdb table keeps only in-frame clones and is missing some. The sample has 100,000 to 150,000 clones, around 86% seen once. Sequences were derived from peripheral blood, sampled 44 weeks after starting pembrolizumab. All receptors come from an adult with mismatch repair-deficient cancer.

The chain combines TRBV5-1 with TRBJ2-1; 9 bases map to TRBD1. Germline CDR1 SGHRS, CDR2 YFSETQ. The V segment lost 0 bases and the J segment 8 bases; nucleotides outside the gene matches: 3. CDR3 length: 14 amino acids. The CDR3 loop reads CASSLGTGVDEQFF. CDR3 sequence (DNA): TGCGCCAGCAGCTTGGGGACAGGGGTCGATGAGCAGTTCTTC.

The V and J genes are TRBV5-3 and TRBJ2-1, with no clear D. TRBV5-3 carries the ORF label, with uncertain function. This CDR3 contains 11 residues. Trimming took off 0 bases at V and 6 bases at J, with 1 base between the two ends. As DNA, the CDR3 is TGTGCCAGAAGCTTGGGCAATGAGCAGTTCTTC. Amino acids: CARSLGNEQFF.

V usage is TRBV6-5 and J usage is TRBJ2-3; 10 positions agree with TRBD2. Germline V CDR1 and CDR2: MNHEY, SVGAGI. Losses at the gene ends were 2 bases for V and 6 bases for J; bases not matched to a gene: 8. The CDR3 spans 16 residues. DNA for the CDR3: TGTGCCAGCAGTTACGAGTCTAGCGGGAGAGCTGATACGCAGTATTTT. Protein sequence: CASSYESSGRADTQYF.

The V and J genes are TRBV2 and TRBJ1-5; D might be TRBD1 (6 bases). Germline V gene data show CDR1 as SNHLY and CDR2 as FYNNEI. The length of the CDR3 is 15 residues. Trimming cost V 5 bases and J 0 bases, with 11 bases left between them. The CDR3 region is CASSSGTNSNQPQHF. The CDR3 DNA reads as TGTGCCAGCAGTTCCGGGACAAATAGCAATCAGCCCCAGCATTTT.